This T cell receptor beta chain originates from a study of human T cells and chemical hapten exposure. Findings of the study overall: There were significantly more large CDR3 similarity clusters among expanded TCRs than among controls.

The library labeled individual cDNA molecules by adding unique molecular identifiers to them. A single record per CDR3 protein comes from TCRdb applying MiXCR to the RACE reads. This sample has tens of thousands of distinct CDR3 sequences, with about 11% found just once. Concerning this clonotype: Its matching antigen is unknown.

V was pared by 2 bases and J by 4 bases, with 3 bases of the junction left unmatched. The germline V gene has CDR1 KGHSH and CDR2 LQKENI. This CDR3 has 14 residues. Time point denoted: pre-sensitization, week 0. Treatment given: therapeutic diphenylcyclopropenone sensitization with weekly scalp DPC. Patch tests were applied only after blood draws. V is TRBV18 and J is TRBJ1-2, with 8 bases aligning to TRBD1. Here the sequenced sample was whole blood, taken in connection with sensitization to the hapten diphenylcyclopropenone (DPC). The TCR originated in a man aged 25-40 years with alopecia areata. Some clones in this sample may be carry-over from other donors' samples. The CDR3 DNA follows: TGTGCCAGCTCACCAGATACAGGGGGCTATGGCTACACCTTC. Translation: CASSPDTGGYGYTF.